Listed below are T cell receptor beta chains from one sample, sequenced in a study of beta chain features in type 1 diabetes. Produced via immunoSEQ multiplex PCR; TCRdb's table is partial and in-frame only. The sample consists of approximately 46,000 clones, roughly 48% of them appearing once. Sequencing was performed on stem cell memory CD4+ T cells from blood. All receptors derive from a young man with type 1 diabetes. Each CDR3 is given with its conserved first and last residue. Fields, in order: CDR3 length, V gene, CDR3 protein.

>13|TRBV10-3
CAMRTSGRGEQFF
>13|TRBV7-9
CASSLARGNEQFF
>16|TRBV18
CASSKTGLANTGELFF
>16|TRBV5-8
CASSLSGQDGGNEQFF
>13|TRBV7-2
CASSPGNRGFQYF
>15|TRBV27
CASSTLGQGARPQHF
>12|TRBV5-1
CASQQGTDTQYF
>14|TRBV5-8
CASRQTGGREKLFF
>15|TRBV28
CASSPLGQAQPGYTF
>15|TRBV29-1
CSVDRTGQGTDTQYF
>15|TRBV7-9
CASSRTGYGAGELFF
>14|TRBV15
CATSRGGSLYEQYF
>15|TRBV5-6
CASSSAGGTNEKLFF
>16|TRBV7-6
CASSSSGLAGYNEQFF
>13|TRBV9
CASNGGAFDEQYF
>15|TRBV6-5
CASSFTEQVYNEQFF
>17|TRBV5-1
CASSPSQAGRMDGELFF
>14|TRBV6-6
CASQTPLAGNEQFF
>15|TRBV27
CASRTSGGAGYGYTF
>12|TRBV5-1
CASSLVRETQYF
>16|TRBV7-9
CASSLTGRAGANVLTF
>17|TRBV7-9
CASSARGKRSDTDTQYF
>15|TRBV19
CASSGRTGSVGGYTF
>19|TRBV4-2
CASSQVAGLAGRSSYEQYF
>12|TRBV10-3
CASSRTSQEQFF
>14|TRBV6-5
CASKTGSMNTEAFF
>16|TRBV5-4
CASSGGTAYSYNEQFF
>12|TRBV5-1
CASSPDSPPQFF
>12|TRBV18
CASSLQGTEAFF
>12|TRBV28
CASTGSYNEQFF
>13|TRBV29-1
CSVTGSARETQYF
>12|TRBV30
CAWSEEYNEQFF
>13|TRBV18
CASSPLQAFEQYF
>13|TRBV27
CASSRRVGGEQYF
>16|TRBV4-3
CASSLNQDRGREKLFF
>13|TRBV29-1
CSVDWDWRNTQYF
>14|TRBV7-2
CASSFSTSSYEQYF
>17|TRBV5-6
CASSRRVGTHDTDTQYF
>12|TRBV7-2
CASSAGRETQYF
>15|TRBV5-1
CASSAYLAVADTQYF
>15|TRBV25-1
CASSASGTGEDTQYF